This TCR beta chain was documented in a study of blood T cells in healthy people across ages (dated by TCRdb to the mid-2010s). About the full investigation: Template switching captured roughly one uniquely barcoded TCR beta cDNA molecule per two T cells in model experiments. To track age-related changes in TCR beta repertoire diversity, the study relied on deep sequencing normalized with unique cDNA molecular identifiers. Four age groups were formed from the donors: young (average approximately 17 years), middle-aged (roughly 38), aged (about 62) and long-lived (about 75). To avoid experimental bias, donors of different ages were distributed randomly across sequencing lanes. For two donors (one aged 18 to 29 and one aged 80 or older), the study analyzed two additional independent replicas of 1 million unique cDNA reads from the same blood draw.

The method behind the library was 5' RACE. The data were produced on an Illumina HiSeq 2500. A second about 7 to 12 cycle PCR used a sample-barcoded 5' primer and a J-beta primer mix. A template-switch 5' adaptor carrying 12 random nucleotides introduced a unique molecular identifier onto each TCR beta cDNA molecule. At least 3 million CDR3-containing paired-end reads were obtained from each sample. First-strand cDNA was synthesized from all RNA with the Mint cDNA synthesis kit, primed by a TRBC-specific oligonucleotide. Following uracil-DNA glycosylase treatment, a first 18-cycle PCR with universal primers M1SS and BC2_uni_R was performed on all cDNA. The authors' pipeline ran thus. For normalization, 1 million high-quality reads were randomly selected from each sample, with every read carrying a distinct molecular identifier. Reads with shared molecular identifiers were discarded instead of being binned into consensus sequences. MiTCR, with a Q25 quality threshold and the strictest error-elimination algorithm, was used for CDR3 identification, clonotype clustering and error correction. A nonparametric unseen species model with Euler transformation was used to estimate lower-bound total TCR beta diversity. The public reads were reprocessed in TCRdb via fastp at Q25 and MiXCR, keeping in-frame beta chains. Each entry is one CDR3 protein sequence, shown with its most common DNA and genes. None of the V and J calls come from the authors' own analysis; TCRdb made them. For this sample the table gives 600,000 to 850,000 distinct CDR3 sequences, of which about 40% were detected only once. The top ten constitute 20% to 25% of the sample.

The CDR3 contains 15 residues, cysteine and phenylalanine counted. Of all the DNA, just the CDR3 is kept, 45 bases in frame from base 1. V has 4 bases trimmed and J has 5 bases trimmed; junction bases matching no gene number 6. The CDR1 and CDR2 encoded by the germline V gene are KGHDR and SFDVKD. In its sample, this clonotype was seen a few times. The antigen it recognizes is unknown. No per-base quality is available; no much larger clone lies one base away. What the research found in general, with its limitations: Bulk unsorted PBMC profiling prevented conclusive comparison of naive and antigen-experienced compartments. As age increased, observed TCR beta diversity per million T cells dropped in a roughly linear way, and a significant reduction was already evident by age approximately 40. Compared with the aged group, more naive CD4+ T cells, fewer expanded clones and increased TCR diversity were shown by the long-lived group, suggesting age selection. The CMV infection status of donors was not known, potentially confounding age-related changes in expanded clonotypes. Total diversity estimates from one million sequenced T cells were considered lower bounds and underestimates. A strong correlation was found between observed TCR beta diversity and the percentage of naive T cells measured by flow cytometry.

The donors were roughly 38 Caucasian individuals from Russia, aged about 6 to 100 years, who were systemically healthy. About 9.6 milliliters of peripheral blood were collected from each donor into EDTA-treated Vacutainer tubes. PBMCs were isolated by Ficoll-Paque density-gradient centrifugation, with at least 7 million obtained per sample. Total RNA was extracted from PBMCs with Trizol reagent, with at least 5.5 micrograms obtained per sample. For every donor, an aliquot of PBMCs went through flow cytometry to measure the percentages of naive CD45RAhigh/CD27high T cells. Sequenced input: blood. The sequence links TRBV24-1 to TRBJ2-5, with 10 middle bases fitting TRBD1. The sequence derives from a woman aged 60-70 years in good health. The nucleotide sequence is TGTGCCACCAGTGAGGGGACAGGGGTGGGGGAGACCCAGTACTTC. This yields the protein CATSEGTGVGETQYF.